Following are 21 T cell receptor beta chains from one sample sequenced in a study of long-term antiretroviral therapy in people with HIV (dated by TCRdb to 2021 to 2024). Sequencing of the TRB variable region was done with the immunoSEQ hsTCRB v3.0 assay at survey level resolution. The source is immuneACCESS, and TCRdb retained only in-frame sequences with V and J called. Part of the clones is not carried over; for the studies checked, unresolved V genes explain less than half of this, and the remainder is unexplained. The sample table lists 15,000 to 20,000 clones, approximately 90% of them with a count of one. The ten largest clones add up to less than 15% of the sample. The sample in question was unsorted PBMCs, obtained 6.9 years after starting antiretroviral therapy. These receptors came from a man in his fifties with HIV.

The rearrangement joins TRBV19 to TRBJ1-2, with 8 bases that match TRBD1. Germline V lookup: CDR1 LNHDA, CDR2 SQIVND (reference sequence). Trimming cost V 5 bases and J 14 bases; bases outside gene matches: 19. CDR3 length: 15 residues. The CDR3 nucleotides read TGTGCCAGTAGTTCAAGGACCGGGACAGGTGACCCCAGGACCTTC. Translated: CASSSRTGTGDPRTF.

The chain links TRBV28 to TRBJ2-1; D remains unclear. From germline, CDR1 is MDHEN and CDR2 SYDVKM. The CDR3 runs 11 residues. Trimming removed 7 bases from V and 4 bases from J, with 5 bases in between. The CDR3: CASTIYNEQFF. The CDR3 DNA reads TGTGCCAGCACCATATACAATGAGCAGTTCTTC. The complete variable domain, with remaining parts taken from reference TRBV28 and TRBJ2-1, reads DVKVTQSSRYLVKRTGEKVFLECVQDMDHENMFWYRQDPGLGLRLIYFSYDVKMKEKGDIPEGYSVSREKKERFSLILESASTNQTSMYLCASTIYNEQFFGPGTRLTVL.

The chain uses TRBV5-1 and TRBJ2-5; D is unclear. This CDR3 region has 12 residues. CDR1 is SGHRS and CDR2 is YFSETQ in the germline V gene. Trimming stripped 2 bases from V and 4 bases from J, with 6 bases between. CDR3 sequence (DNA): TGCGCCAGCAGCTTCGGCTTAGAGACCCAGTACTTC. Amino acids: CASSFGLETQYF.

This clone was counted between two and nine times. The V gene is TRBV5-5, the J gene TRBJ2-7; D may match TRBD1 or TRBD2 (5 bases each). The CDR3 consists of 13 residues. Germline loops: CDR1 SGHKS, CDR2 YYEKEE (reference sequence). V gave up 4 bases and J gave up 3 bases, with 11 bases separating them. In nucleotides, the CDR3 is TGTGCCAGCAGCATACGGGACGACTACGAGCAGTACTTC. Translating it yields CASSIRDDYEQYF.

The chain employs TRBV9 and TRBJ2-5; 8 bases are shared with TRBD1. The length of the CDR3 is 14 residues. CDR1 is SGDLS and CDR2 is YYNGEE in the germline V gene. J was trimmed by 5 bases and V by 3 bases; bases with no gene match: 6. CDR3 DNA sequence: TGTGCCAGCAGCGCCGGACAGGGTTACGAGACCCAGTACTTC. This encodes CASSAGQGYETQYF.

V and J are TRBV5-1 and TRBJ1-2; D is undetermined. CDR1 is SGHRS, CDR2 YFSETQ, per germline. There are 13 residues in the CDR3. Trimming pared 2 bases from V and 6 bases from J, leaving 11 bases between. CDR3 loop: CASSLWQDHGYTF. CDR3 sequence (DNA): TGCGCCAGCAGCTTATGGCAGGATCATGGCTACACCTTC.

The chain combines TRBV5-4 with TRBJ2-3; D is ambiguous. Deletions cut 2 bases from V and 1 base from J, with 8 bases between. The CDR3 runs to 14 residues. Per germline, CDR1 SGHNT and CDR2 YYREEE (reference sequence). CDR3 sequence: CASSFLQGTDTQYF. CDR3 in DNA: TGTGCCAGCAGCTTTTTGCAGGGCACAGATACGCAGTATTTT.

This clone turned up a few times. The rearrangement uses TRBV27 and TRBJ2-5, with a weak D call TRBD1 (5 bases). V was cut by 3 bases and J by 0 bases, with 11 bases left in between. Germline V gene data show CDR1 as MNHEY and CDR2 as SMNVEV (reference sequence). The CDR3 is 15 residues long. As DNA, the CDR3 is TGTGCCAGCAGTTTGACAGCTATGTACCAAGAGACCCAGTACTTC. Translation gives CASSLTAMYQETQYF.

V usage is TRBV7-8 and J usage is TRBJ2-2; 9 bases map to TRBD1. The length of the CDR3 is 14 residues. Germline trimming cut 2 bases from V and 9 bases from J; bases unmatched to any gene: 4. Germline loops: CDR1 SGHVS, CDR2 FQNEAQ. The DNA for the CDR3 is TGTGCCAGCAGCTTACCTACAGGGGGCTGGGAGCTGTTTTTT. Translation: CASSLPTGGWELFF.

This rearrangement joins TRBV6-5 to TRBJ2-1; maybe TRBD2 (5 bases). CDR1 is MNHEY and CDR2 is SVGAGI in the germline V gene. V was shortened by 3 bases and J by 4 bases, with 16 bases between the two germline ends. The CDR3 has 16 amino acids. This chain's CDR3 is CASSYFGLTTYNEQFF. Here the CDR3 DNA reads TGTGCCAGCAGTTATTTTGGACTTACTACTTACAATGAGCAGTTCTTC.

The chain is built from TRBV14 and TRBJ2-1, with 11 bases that match TRBD2. Germline CDR1 SGHDN, CDR2 FVKESK. Trimming cost V 3 bases and J 3 bases; bases outside gene matches: 4. The length of the CDR3 is 16 residues. Here the CDR3 DNA reads TGTGCCAGCAGCCAGTCTGGGACTAGCGGCTACAATGAGCAGTTCTTC. Translation: CASSQSGTSGYNEQFF.

J is TRBJ1-5 and V is TRBV4-3, with D maybe TRBD1 (5 bases). CDR1 is LGHNA, CDR2 YSLEER, per germline. Trimming pared 3 bases from V and 5 bases from J, leaving 11 bases between. This CDR3 spans 14 amino acids. CDR3 bases: TGCGCCAGCAGCCAGGGCAGGGTCGATCAGCCCCAGCATTTT. Protein: CASSQGRVDQPQHF.

This clone was seen a single time. The chain carries TRBV2 and TRBJ1-6; D is possibly TRBD1 (6 bases). V lost 9 bases to trimming and J lost 8 bases, with 26 bases between them. Germline-derived CDR1 and CDR2 are SNHLY and FYNNEI. CDR3 size: 17 residues. The DNA for the CDR3 is TGTGCCAGTTTCCGGAAGACAGGTGCGGGGTGGGATTCACCCCTCCACTTT. Its translation: CASFRKTGAGWDSPLHF.

V and J are TRBV4-3 and TRBJ1-1, with TRBD1 matching over 8 bases. Per the germline V gene, CDR1 is LGHNA and CDR2 is YSLEER. J gave up 1 base and V 1 base, and 2 bases lay outside the gene matches. The CDR3 length is 15 residues. The CDR3 DNA sequence: TGCGCCAGCAGCCAAGTTGGACAGGGGAACACTGAAGCTTTCTTT. Protein product: CASSQVGQGNTEAFF.

The V gene is TRBV9, the J gene TRBJ1-2; TRBD1 matches at 7 bases. This CDR3 spans 18 amino acids. The V segment lost 3 bases and the J segment 7 bases; nucleotides outside the gene matches: 21. Germline CDR1 SGDLS, CDR2 YYNGEE. The CDR3 here is CASSEGTAGTHLSGGYTF. The DNA for the CDR3 is TGTGCCAGCAGCGAGGGGACAGCCGGAACCCATTTATCAGGTGGCTACACCTTC.

As DNA, the CDR3 is TGTGCCAGCAGCCTTAAGTTAGTGGGGACTGAAGCTTTCTTT. Its protein is CASSLKLVGTEAFF. V gene TRBV14 combines with J gene TRBJ1-1; D is unclear. The ends were cut back, 4 bases at V and 5 bases at J, with 14 bases in the middle. Germline V gene sequence: CDR1 SGHDN, CDR2 FVKESK. This CDR3 spans 14 amino acids. The entire variable domain, with the rest obtained from reference TRBV14 and TRBJ1-1, is as follows: EAGVTQFPSHSVIEKGQTVTLRCDPISGHDNLYWYRRVMGKEIKFLLHFVKESKQDESGMPNNRFLAERTGGTYSTLKVQPAELEDSGVYFCASSLKLVGTEAFFGQGTRLTVV.

This chain joins TRBV11-1 and TRBJ1-2; unclear D gene. V was trimmed by 5 bases and J by 8 bases, leaving 18 bases between them. The CDR3 length is 14 residues. The V gene's germline CDR1 is SGHAT and CDR2 FQDESV (reference sequence). The DNA of the CDR3 is TGTGCCAGCAGCCCGGACCGGGGAGGTATGGGCTACACCTTC. Translation gives CASSPDRGGMGYTF.

About this clone itself: The identical CDR3 is also encoded by other nucleotide sequences in the sample. The chain is built from TRBV5-1 and TRBJ2-7, with D tentatively TRBD1 (6 bases). CDR3 length: 12 residues. CDR1 and CDR2 (germline): SGHRS, YFSETQ. V shed 4 bases and J shed 4 bases, with 9 bases lying between them. The CDR3: CASSLQGYEQYF. Written as DNA, the CDR3 is TGCGCCAGCAGCCTACAGGGATACGAGCAGTACTTC. Complete variable domain (other parts from reference TRBV5-1 and TRBJ2-7): KAGVTQTPRYLIKTRGQQVTLSCSPISGHRSVSWYQQTPGQGLQFLFEYFSETQRNKGNFPGRFSGRQFSNSRSEMNVSTLELGDSALYLCASSLQGYEQYFGPGTRLTVT.

The V and J genes are TRBV4-2 and TRBJ2-7; 9 nucleotides line up with TRBD2. V was pared by 0 bases and J by 3 bases, with 6 bases of the junction left unmatched. Germline lookup yields CDR1 LGHNA and CDR2 YNFKEQ. The CDR3 runs to 16 residues. CDR3 coding DNA: TGTGCCAGCAGCCAAGAAGGTGTAGCGGGAGTCTACGAGCAGTACTTC. Protein sequence: CASSQEGVAGVYEQYF.

The rearrangement links TRBV19 to TRBJ2-1; 10 positions agree with TRBD2. The V segment lost 2 bases and the J segment 8 bases; nucleotides outside the gene matches: 3. The CDR3 length is 14 residues. Germline-derived CDR1 and CDR2 are LNHDA and SQIVND (reference sequence). The CDR3 nucleotides are TGTGCCAGTAGTATAAATCTAGCGGGAGATGAGCAGTTCTTC. This translates into CASSINLAGDEQFF. Full variable domain (missing parts from reference TRBV19 and TRBJ2-1): DGGITQSPKYLFRKEGQNVTLSCEQNLNHDAMYWYRQDPGQGLRLIYYSQIVNDFQKGDIAEGYSVSREKKESFPLTVTSAQKNPTAFYLCASSINLAGDEQFFGPGTRLTVL.

The genes are TRBV5-1 and TRBJ2-5; 8 bases fit TRBD2. Germline V lookup: CDR1 SGHRS, CDR2 YFSETQ. V lost 0 bases to trimming and J lost 5 bases; unmatched junction nucleotides: 6. CDR3 length: 15 amino acids. In DNA form, the CDR3 reads TGCGCCAGCAGCTTGGGGGGCGGGAGGATCGAGACCCAGTACTTC. Translated, it gives CASSLGGGRIETQYF.